A single sample is the source of the 4 T cell receptor beta chains below, sequenced in a study of T cells in Graves' hyperthyroidism and ophthalmopathy. Regions amplified from RNA transcripts were the TCR beta CDR3 regions. First-round RT-PCR targeting the TCR CDR3 was performed with the HTBI primer set. Each CDR3 protein gets one entry after TCRdb re-called the multiplex PCR reads with MiXCR. Of fewer than 200,000 distinct CDR3 sequences listed, about 9.4% were seen once; the top ten hold roughly a fifth. The sequenced sample was blood. Source of these receptors: a woman between 18 and 29 years old with Graves' hyperthyroidism that later progressed to Graves' ophthalmopathy.

This clonotype was counted at least ten times. The J gene is TRBJ2-1, the V gene TRBV5-1; D unresolved. Germline CDR1 SGHRS, CDR2 YFSETQ. V lost 3 bases and J lost 5, with 12 bases in between. This CDR3 spans 14 amino acids. The CDR3 sequence: CASSSDGEHNEQFF. The CDR3, as DNA: TGCGCCAGCAGCTCGGACGGTGAACACAATGAGCAGTTCTTC. The full variable domain, its missing parts supplied by reference TRBV5-1 and TRBJ2-1, is KAGVTQTPRYLIKTRGQQVTLSCSPISGHRSVSWYQQTPGQGLQFLFEYFSETQRNKGNFPGRFSGRQFSNSRSEMNVSTLELGDSALYLCASSSDGEHNEQFFGPGTRLTVL.

This clonotype was observed many times. The chain uses TRBV12-3 or TRBV12-4 and TRBJ2-1; 8 positions match TRBD2. The CDR3 is 18 residues long. The V gene end was trimmed by 6 bases and the J gene end by 1 base; junction bases not matched to a gene: 14. CDR3: CASRARRTSGKSYNEQFF. The CDR3 coding sequence is TGTGCCAGCAGAGCCAGGCGAACTAGCGGAAAATCCTACAATGAGCAGTTCTTC.

The chain has TRBV19 and TRBJ2-3; D gene uncertain. The germline V and J ends were trimmed by 4 bases and 2 bases, with 16 bases remaining between them. The V gene's germline CDR1 is LNHDA and CDR2 SQIVND (reference sequence). The CDR3 loop spans 16 amino acids. CDR3 amino acids: CASSTGGGVYTDTQYF. The CDR3 DNA reads TGTGCCAGTAGTACAGGTGGCGGTGTCTACACAGATACGCAGTATTTT.

The chain employs TRBV4-2 and TRBJ2-2; D gene unclear. V was trimmed by 1 base and J by 1 base, leaving 16 bases between them. Germline V gene data show CDR1 as LGHNA and CDR2 as YNFKEQ. The CDR3 is 18 amino acids. The CDR3, as DNA: TGTGCCAGCAGCCAAGTAAAAGACGTTTTCCTGAACACCGGGGAGCTGTTTTTT. Translated, it gives CASSQVKDVFLNTGELFF.